A selection of T cell receptor beta chains follows, all from one sample in a study of beta chain features in type 1 diabetes. The data were produced by immunoSEQ multiplex PCR, yet TCRdb's version contains in-frame clones alone and is incomplete. The data contain under 150,000 clones, approximately 9% of them seen just once; the ten biggest clones take up under 0.9%. Sequenced input: central memory CD4+ T cells from blood. The source is a young man with type 1 diabetes. Each CDR3 is given with its conserved first and last residue. D genes are given only for firm matches. The listing skips clone size in some rows; elsewhere it reads once, few, many or a size class.

TRBJ1-6 . TRBD1 TRBV7-3 CASSLGTVNSPLHF TGTGCCAGCAGCTTAGGGACAGTAAATTCACCCCTCCACTTT
TRBJ1-5 . . TRBV5-4 CASSFDGQMGDQPQHF TGTGCCAGCAGCTTCGATGGACAGATGGGCGATCAGCCCCAGCATTTT
TRBJ2-1 . . TRBV5-6 CASSLNRRPEQFF TGTGCCAGCAGCTTGAACAGGCGGCCCGAGCAGTTCTTC
TRBJ1-6 . TRBD1 TRBV6-6 CASRDSYNSPLHF TGTGCCAGCCGGGACAGCTATAATTCACCCCTCCACTTT
TRBJ1-5 . . TRBV4-2 CASSRLGGGGQPQHF TGTGCCAGCAGCCGTTTGGGGGGTGGAGGACAGCCCCAGCATTTT
TRBJ1-1 . . TRBV10-3 CAISESKGEAFF TGTGCCATCAGTGAGTCTAAGGGGGAAGCTTTCTTT
TRBJ2-5 few TRBD2 TRBV5-1 CASSSTSGGLQETQYF TGCGCCAGCAGCTCGACTAGCGGGGGGCTCCAAGAGACCCAGTACTTC
TRBJ2-5 few . TRBV7-7 CASSSRQGGQETQYF TGTGCTAGCAGCTCGCGTCAGGGAGGTCAAGAGACCCAGTACTTC
TRBJ2-7 . TRBD1 TRBV19 CATGQGPYEQYF TGTGCCACGGGACAGGGACCCTACGAGCAGTACTTC
TRBJ1-2 few . TRBV18 CASSPRGGYGNGYTF TGTGCCAGCTCACCACGAGGTGGGTACGGGAATGGCTACACCTTC
TRBJ2-5 . . TRBV5-4 CASSFGGGEAETQYF TGTGCCAGCAGCTTTGGTGGCGGGGAGGCTGAGACCCAGTACTTC
TRBJ2-1 . TRBD2 TRBV7-9 CASTEGLAGGEQFF TGTGCCAGCACCGAGGGACTAGCGGGGGGTGAGCAGTTCTTC
TRBJ1-2 few TRBD1 TRBV4-1 CASSLLDREVFGYTF TGCGCCAGCAGCCTCCTGGACAGGGAAGTTTTCGGCTACACCTTC
TRBJ1-2 few TRBD1 TRBV27 CASSLLGTGGMGLYGYTF TGTGCCAGCAGTTTATTGGGGACAGGGGGTATGGGTTTATATGGCTACACCTTC
TRBJ1-2 . . TRBV2 CASSEAHTMGDYGYTF TGTGCCAGCAGTGAAGCGCATACAATGGGAGACTATGGCTACACCTTC
TRBJ1-5 . TRBD1 TRBV2 CASRGQSNQPQHF TGTGCCAGCAGGGGACAGAGTAATCAGCCCCAGCATTTT
TRBJ1-1 . . TRBV5-1 CASSSGSMEAFF TGCGCCAGCAGCTCAGGCAGCATGGAAGCTTTCTTT
TRBJ2-7 . . TRBV25-1 CASSRSYEQYF TGTGCCAGCAGTCGGAGCTACGAGCAGTACTTC
TRBJ2-5 few TRBD1 TRBV10-3 CATGTGGGETQYF TGTGCCACAGGGACAGGGGGCGGTGAGACCCAGTACTTC
TRBJ2-7 few TRBD2 TRBV5-6 CASSWGLGTYEQYF TGTGCCAGCAGCTGGGGACTAGGCACCTACGAGCAGTACTTC
TRBJ2-3 few TRBD1 TRBV28 CASSLGQGGTDTQYF TGTGCCAGCAGTTTAGGGCAGGGGGGCACAGATACGCAGTATTTT
TRBJ2-5 once . TRBV5-1 CASSFRGDQETQYF TGCGCCAGCAGCTTCAGGGGTGACCAAGAGACCCAGTACTTC
TRBJ1-4 few TRBD1 TRBV27 CASSITRTGHNEKLFF TGTGCCAGCAGTATCACTCGGACAGGGCATAATGAAAAACTGTTTTTT
TRBJ1-1 few TRBD1 TRBV6-5 CAISEPQGRTEAFF TGTGCCATCAGTGAGCCACAGGGGAGGACTGAAGCTTTCTTT
TRBJ2-3 . . TRBV7-6 CASAPSSDTDTQYF TGTGCCAGCGCTCCTTCTAGCGACACAGATACGCAGTATTTT
TRBJ2-6 few . TRBV29-1 CSVDESSGANVLTF TGCAGCGTTGACGAGTCCTCTGGGGCCAACGTCCTGACTTTC
TRBJ2-3 many . TRBV4-1 CASSQAPTDTQYF TGCGCCAGCAGCCAGGCCCCCACAGATACGCAGTATTTT
TRBJ2-1 few TRBD1 TRBV7-9 CASTRQGAKIDNEQFF TGTGCCAGCACGCGACAGGGGGCGAAGATTGATAATGAGCAGTTCTTC
TRBJ2-7 . . TRBV2 CASSPTSSEQYF TGTGCCAGCAGTCCGACTAGTTCCGAGCAGTACTTC
TRBJ2-2 . TRBD1 TRBV5-6 CASSWGTVRTGTGELFF TGTGCCAGCAGCTGGGGGACAGTCAGAACGGGCACCGGGGAGCTGTTTTTT
TRBJ1-3 . TRBD1 TRBV5-4 CASSLGQGAYGNTIYF TGTGCCAGCAGCTTGGGACAGGGGGCATATGGAAACACCATATATTTT
TRBJ1-5 . . TRBV18 CASSPGGVDQPQHF TGTGCCAGCTCACCAGGGGGGGTAGATCAGCCCCAGCATTTT
TRBJ1-1 . . TRBV4-1 CASSRGQSNTEAFF TGCGCCAGCAGCCGAGGACAGTCGAACACTGAAGCTTTCTTT
TRBJ1-1 few . TRBV5-1 CASTLNPNTEAFF TGCGCCAGCACCCTAAACCCCAACACTGAAGCTTTCTTT
TRBJ2-1 many . TRBV7-9 CASSPRTEGGQFF TGTGCCAGCAGCCCCAGGACAGAGGGTGGGCAGTTCTTC
TRBJ2-3 . . TRBV30 CAWSVKGSPDTQYF TGTGCCTGGAGTGTAAAGGGGTCCCCAGATACGCAGTATTTT
TRBJ1-6 few . TRBV6-5 CASKAGNSPLHF TGTGCCAGCAAAGCAGGGAATTCACCCCTCCACTTT
TRBJ1-2 few . TRBV7-9 CASSLEARGYTF TGTGCCAGCAGCTTAGAAGCGCGGGGCTACACCTTC
TRBJ1-4 . . TRBV6-5 CASRDSTGKVEKLFF TGTGCCAGCAGGGACTCGACGGGAAAGGTGGAAAAACTGTTTTTT
TRBJ1-4 . . TRBV5-1 CASSQKGEKLFF TGCGCCAGCAGCCAAAAGGGGGAGAAACTGTTTTTT
TRBJ2-1 . TRBD1 TRBV5-1 CASSLVGQGTYNEQFF TGCGCCAGCAGCTTGGTGGGACAGGGCACCTACAATGAGCAGTTCTTC
TRBJ2-1 . TRBD1 TRBV7-9 CASSRQGSGVDEQFF TGTGCCAGCAGCCGACAGGGGTCCGGGGTGGATGAGCAGTTCTTC
TRBJ2-7 . TRBD1 TRBV7-7 CASSATGGYEQYF TGTGCTAGCAGCGCGACAGGGGGTTACGAGCAGTACTTC
TRBJ2-7 few TRBD2 TRBV5-1 CASSSSGVQEKQYF TGCGCCAGCAGCTCTAGCGGGGTCCAGGAAAAGCAGTACTTC